This T cell receptor beta chain was identified in a study of blood T cell repertoires in COVID-19. Overall study: Collection of acute and convalescent COVID-19 samples took place in the United States, Italy and Spain. In each case, the material was cDNA or gDNA derived from T cells, B-cell-depleted T cells, or PBMCs.

Trimming left V 7 bases short and J 0 bases short, with 13 bases between. From germline, CDR1 is LGHDT and CDR2 YNNKEL (reference sequence). The CDR3 is 15 amino acids. Source study methods: Estimates of nucleated cell counts were drawn from the amplification of reference gene primers. Using immunoSEQ multiplex PCR, the repertoire was profiled, and TCRdb retains in-frame clones only, with some absent. V and J calls and clone size are given by that table; D and trimming were obtained from the DNA. The sample records tens of thousands of clones, roughly four fifths being singletons. The clonotype comes from a man over 45 with active or convalescent COVID-19. The chain employs TRBV3-1 (or the pseudogene TRBV3-2) and TRBJ1-3; D is unclear. The sample consisted of peripheral blood. CDR3 amino acids: CASNPDGSSGNTIYF. The DNA of the CDR3 is TGTGCCAGCAACCCCGACGGGAGCTCTGGAAACACCATATATTTT.